The rows below give T cell receptor beta chains drawn from one sample of a study of Ad26.COV2.S vaccination and SARS-CoV-2 variants. The assay was immunoSEQ multiplex PCR, and TCRdb's table has in-frame clones only and misses some. This table holds about 350,000 clones, around 88% found once. The specimen was peripheral blood, collected in a trial of Ad26.COV2.S vaccine versus placebo. Receptors originate from a person aged 18-65 years who received the Ad26.COV2.S COVID-19 vaccine or a placebo. Each CDR3 is given with its conserved first and last residue. The D gene is left open where the match is weak. For some rows the clone size is stated as once, few or many, or as a class when expanded; others skip it.

clone_size: .; v_call: TRBV27; j_call: TRBJ2-7; cdr3_length: 13; d_call: .; cdr3_nt: TGTGCCATCCGGGGACCAGGCTCCTACGAGCAGTACTTC; cdr3_aa: CAIRGPGSYEQYF
clone_size: .; v_call: TRBV5-1; j_call: TRBJ1-4; cdr3_length: 14; d_call: TRBD1; cdr3_nt: TGCGCCAGCAGCTTCGGACAGGAATTAGAAAAACTGTTTTTT; cdr3_aa: CASSFGQELEKLFF
clone_size: .; v_call: TRBV18; j_call: TRBJ1-5; cdr3_length: 16; d_call: .; cdr3_nt: TGTGCCAGCTCCCCAGGGACGACGAATAGCAATCAGCCCCAGCATTTT; cdr3_aa: CASSPGTTNSNQPQHF
clone_size: .; v_call: TRBV4-3; j_call: TRBJ2-3; cdr3_length: 18; d_call: .; cdr3_nt: TGCGCCAGCAGCCAAGGACTGAGGGCAGGGGGGACCACAGATACGCAGTATTTT; cdr3_aa: CASSQGLRAGGTTDTQYF
clone_size: .; v_call: TRBV6-5; j_call: TRBJ1-3; cdr3_length: 13; d_call: .; cdr3_nt: TGTGCCAGCAGTATTAATACCGGAAACACCATATATTTT; cdr3_aa: CASSINTGNTIYF
clone_size: .; v_call: TRBV28; j_call: TRBJ1-6; cdr3_length: 15; d_call: .; cdr3_nt: TGTGCCAGCACGGACGGCTCCAGCATCAATTCACCCCTCCACTTT; cdr3_aa: CASTDGSSINSPLHF
clone_size: .; v_call: TRBV5-1; j_call: TRBJ2-2; cdr3_length: 13; d_call: TRBD1; cdr3_nt: TGCGCCAGCAACAGGGGGGATGCCGGGGAGCTGTTTTTT; cdr3_aa: CASNRGDAGELFF
clone_size: few; v_call: TRBV4-1; j_call: TRBJ2-7; cdr3_length: 13; d_call: .; cdr3_nt: TGCGCCAGCAGCCAAAACATAGACTACGAGCAGTACTTC; cdr3_aa: CASSQNIDYEQYF
clone_size: once; v_call: TRBV5-1; j_call: TRBJ1-2; cdr3_length: 15; d_call: TRBD1; cdr3_nt: TGCGCCAGCAGCTTGGAAGAGACAGGGGCCTATGGCTACACCTTC; cdr3_aa: CASSLEETGAYGYTF
clone_size: .; v_call: TRBV27; j_call: TRBJ1-2; cdr3_length: 13; d_call: .; cdr3_nt: TGTGCCAGCAGTTTCCAGGGAAACTATGGCTACACCTTC; cdr3_aa: CASSFQGNYGYTF
clone_size: .; v_call: TRBV28; j_call: TRBJ2-3; cdr3_length: 13; d_call: .; cdr3_nt: TGTGCCAGCAGTTTGCCCTACACAGATACGCAGTATTTT; cdr3_aa: CASSLPYTDTQYF
clone_size: .; v_call: TRBV4-2; j_call: TRBJ2-2; cdr3_length: 14; d_call: .; cdr3_nt: TGTGCCAGCAGCCAAGCAAAAGGGTCCGGGGAGCTGTTTTTT; cdr3_aa: CASSQAKGSGELFF
clone_size: .; v_call: TRBV24-1; j_call: TRBJ2-1; cdr3_length: 16; d_call: TRBD1; cdr3_nt: TGTGCCACCAGCGCAGCCGGGACAGGGGTCAACAATGAGCAGTTCTTC; cdr3_aa: CATSAAGTGVNNEQFF
clone_size: .; v_call: TRBV19; j_call: TRBJ2-1; cdr3_length: 14; d_call: TRBD1; cdr3_nt: TGTGCCAGTAGTATGGGACAGGGTCGGACTGAGCAGTTCTTC; cdr3_aa: CASSMGQGRTEQFF
clone_size: .; v_call: TRBV19; j_call: TRBJ2-1; cdr3_length: 16; d_call: .; cdr3_nt: TGTGCCAGTAGTATGTTTTTACTGAGCGGAGTCAATGAGCAGTTCTTC; cdr3_aa: CASSMFLLSGVNEQFF
clone_size: .; v_call: TRBV27; j_call: TRBJ2-1; cdr3_length: 19; d_call: TRBD2; cdr3_nt: TGTGCCAGCAGTAGAATCCCCAGCCTAGCGGGAGAGCCTCGGAGGGAGCAGTTCTTC; cdr3_aa: CASSRIPSLAGEPRREQFF
clone_size: .; v_call: TRBV18; j_call: TRBJ1-2; cdr3_length: 15; d_call: .; cdr3_nt: TGTGCCAGCTCACCACCAGGGCAACGGAACTATGGCTACACCTTC; cdr3_aa: CASSPPGQRNYGYTF
clone_size: .; v_call: TRBV29-1; j_call: TRBJ2-3; cdr3_length: 15; d_call: TRBD2; cdr3_nt: TGCAGCGTTGAAAAACCTAGCGGGGGCACAGATACGCAGTATTTT; cdr3_aa: CSVEKPSGGTDTQYF
clone_size: .; v_call: TRBV4-1; j_call: TRBJ2-7; cdr3_length: 15; d_call: .; cdr3_nt: TGCGCCAGCAGCCAAGAGACAGGGGAGGGATACGAGCAGTACTTC; cdr3_aa: CASSQETGEGYEQYF
clone_size: .; v_call: TRBV7-2; j_call: TRBJ2-4; cdr3_length: 17; d_call: TRBD1; cdr3_nt: TGTGCCAGCAGCTTAGATGTCACGGGACAGGGTTATGGTATTCAGTACTTC; cdr3_aa: CASSLDVTGQGYGIQYF
clone_size: .; v_call: TRBV19; j_call: TRBJ1-5; cdr3_length: 17; d_call: .; cdr3_nt: TGTGCCAGTTCTTTACGGCCGGCCCCGTATAGCAATCAGCCCCAGCATTTT; cdr3_aa: CASSLRPAPYSNQPQHF
clone_size: once; v_call: TRBV5-1; j_call: TRBJ2-5; cdr3_length: 16; d_call: TRBD1; cdr3_nt: TGCGCCAGCAGCTTGGCCGCGGCAGGGGGCTGGGAGACCCAGTACTTC; cdr3_aa: CASSLAAAGGWETQYF
clone_size: .; v_call: TRBV28; j_call: TRBJ1-5; cdr3_length: 18; d_call: TRBD1; cdr3_nt: TGTGCCAGCACCCTGAGGGTATTCGGGGGACAGCGCAATCAGCCCCAGCATTTT; cdr3_aa: CASTLRVFGGQRNQPQHF
clone_size: once; v_call: TRBV4-1; j_call: TRBJ2-7; cdr3_length: 16; d_call: TRBD2; cdr3_nt: TGCGCCAGCAGCCAAGCTGTCGGCGGGAGGAGCTACGAGCAGTACTTC; cdr3_aa: CASSQAVGGRSYEQYF
clone_size: once; v_call: TRBV7-9; j_call: TRBJ2-7; cdr3_length: 14; d_call: .; cdr3_nt: TGTGCCAGCAGCCCCGCCTTAGGACGTGTCGAGCAGTACTTC; cdr3_aa: CASSPALGRVEQYF
clone_size: .; v_call: TRBV24-1; j_call: TRBJ2-1; cdr3_length: 14; d_call: .; cdr3_nt: TGTGCCACCAGTGATCCCGTAAGAATCCATGAGCAGTTCTTC; cdr3_aa: CATSDPVRIHEQFF
clone_size: .; v_call: TRBV23-1; j_call: TRBJ1-2; cdr3_length: 17; d_call: .; cdr3_nt: TGCGCCAGTAGGTCTGCTTGGGACCTCGGGGGAAACTATGGCTACACCTTC; cdr3_aa: CASRSAWDLGGNYGYTF